This T cell receptor (beta chain) was profiled in a study of CD8 T cells in Susac syndrome. It was with random hexamers that about 0.45 to 1 ug RNA was reverse transcribed. Amplification of TCR beta CDR3 across 54 Vbeta and 13 Jbeta was performed with immunoSEQ multiplex PCR. TCRdb recomputed calls from the immunoSEQ multiplex PCR reads with MiXCR, one row per CDR3 protein. Of 150,000 or so distinct CDR3 sequences listed, approximately 93% are singletons. On this clonotype itself: At one end, the junction sequence differs from germline, possibly due to a read error.

Negative isolation was used for CD8+ and CD4+ T cells, and FACS enrichment was applied to TEMRA cells. Sequencing was done on a sample of CD4+ T cells from PBMCs. This TCR derives from a human donor with multiple sclerosis.

Here the CDR3 DNA reads TGTGCCAGCAGCTCTCCCGGGACAGGGGGGCTAGGCTTC. Its translation is CASSSPGTGGLGF. This chain uses TRBV5-6 with TRBJ2-4, with TRBD1 identical over 11 bases. CDR1 and CDR2 (germline): SGHDT, YYEEEE. The CDR3 spans 13 residues.